This entry concerns a single T cell receptor beta chain. Its specificity is not known. This sample is part of a study of regulatory T cells in long-lasting Graves disease. Study in general: Newly diagnosed Graves' patients had under 3 months of antithyroid drugs.

Findings and caveats of the study: Persistent disease samples used TRBV28, TRBJ1-2 and TRBJ2-5 preferentially. Between persistent patients, 2,500 to 3,500 public clonotypes were shared, exceeding the approximately 870 shared between new patients.

To make TCR beta libraries, researchers used iRepertoire HTBI primers and Arm-PCR of CDR3 regions. Original handling: Gene usage covered some 66 TRBV and some 13 TRBJ segments. TCRdb passed the multiplex PCR reads through MiXCR, listing each CDR3 protein once. The V and J calls, along with clone size, are taken from TCRdb and not from the paper's own processing. There are over 300,000 distinct CDR3 sequences in the sample; less than 20% occur only once, and 22% lies in the top ten. Time point noted: newly diagnosed GD, antithyroid drugs for less than 3 months. Isolated PBMC RNA provided the starting material for the TCR library. J lost 3 bases, V lost 0 bases, and 3 bases had no gene match. The CDR3 has 15 residues. Germline CDR1 WNHNN, CDR2 SYGVQD (reference sequence).

This TCR was sampled from a female donor with Graves disease. The sequencing used peripheral blood mononuclear cells (PBMCs), collected at new diagnosis, from a patient treated with antithyroid drugs. The chain links TRBV10-1 to TRBJ1-2; 8 positions agree with TRBD1. The CDR3 here is CASSESRGHYYGYTF. The CDR3 nucleotides are TGCGCCAGCAGTGAGTCCAGGGGGCACTACTATGGCTACACCTTC.